This T cell receptor beta chain derives from a study of T cell responses to AZD1222 COVID-19 vaccine. Study as a whole: Analyses pooled second doses at about 4 or about 12 weeks.

Study-wide points: At 160-218 and 743-854, vaccine-associated CD4 TCRs were dominant, and they spanned spike. Baseline seropositives among AZD1222 recipients totaled only five to seven. Only after the peak T cell response were repertoires sampled.

Worth noting for this clone: Antigen: not known.

Data came from immunoSEQ multiplex PCR; TCRdb stores just in-frame clones and leaves some out. Of 150,000 or so clones listed, roughly 92% are singletons. V lost 0 bases and J 4 bases, leaving 12 bases between the germline ends. CDR3 length equals 15 residues. Germline V lookup: CDR1 SGHKS, CDR2 YYEKEE (reference sequence). This specimen consisted of peripheral blood, obtained on day 0 of AZD1222 vaccination. The chain combines TRBV5-5 with TRBJ2-3; D gene uncertain. The sequence was collected from an adult in good health. The CDR3: CASSLVSESADTQYF. DNA for the CDR3: TGTGCCAGCAGCTTGGTTAGTGAAAGCGCAGATACGCAGTATTTT.